These T cell receptor beta chains were read from a single sample in a study of beta chain features in type 1 diabetes. Profiling relied on immunoSEQ multiplex PCR, and the TCRdb table lists in-frame clones only, not all of them. The data hold about 660,000 clones, with around an eighth observed a single time. Input material: naive CD4+ T cells from blood. These receptors all come from a man aged 18-30 years with type 1 diabetes. Both conserved end residues are part of each CDR3. The D gene is left open where the match is weak. Rows may omit the clone size; those that give it use once, few, many or a size class.

TRBJ2-7,NA,few,TRBV29-1,TGCAGCGTGGGGACGCCGGGTTCCTACGAGCAGTACTTC,CSVGTPGSYEQYF
TRBJ1-5,NA,few,TRBV4-2,TGTGCCAGCAGCCAAAGTTTTGGGGGGGAGATCAGGGCCCAGCATTTT,CASSQSFGGEIRAQHF
TRBJ2-3,TRBD1,NA,TRBV7-9,TGTGCCAGCAGCCCACCCAGGGGGCGCGCAGATACGCAGTATTTT,CASSPPRGRADTQYF
TRBJ2-2,TRBD1,NA,TRBV14,TGTGCCAGCAGCCAAGGCCGCGGGACAGGGAAACCTCAGAACACCGGGGAGCTGTTTTTT,CASSQGRGTGKPQNTGELFF
TRBJ2-7,TRBD2,few,TRBV14,TGTGCCAGCAGCGTGGGGCTAGCGGACTACTATGGGAGCGAGCAGTACTTC,CASSVGLADYYGSEQYF
TRBJ1-1,NA,NA,TRBV29-1,TGCAGCGTTGAAGCGGGAAGTTCGAACGCTTTCTTT,CSVEAGSSNAFF
TRBJ2-5,TRBD1,few,TRBV29-1,TGCAGCGTTGTAACGGGACAGGGGACAGAGACCCAGTACTTC,CSVVTGQGTETQYF
TRBJ2-2,NA,few,TRBV29-1,TGCAGCGCCGGACAGCGAAACACCGGGGAGCTGTTTTTT,CSAGQRNTGELFF
TRBJ2-7,NA,NA,TRBV30,TGTGCCTGGAATACAGGGAACTCCTACGAGCAGTACTTC,CAWNTGNSYEQYF
TRBJ2-3,NA,few,TRBV5-4,TGTGCCAGCAGCTTAGACAGACTAAGCACAGATACGCAGTATTTT,CASSLDRLSTDTQYF
TRBJ1-1,TRBD1,NA,TRBV15,TGTGCCACCAGCAGAGATAGGACAGGGTTGAACACTGAAGCTTTCTTT,CATSRDRTGLNTEAFF
TRBJ2-6,NA,few,TRBV5-4,TGTGCCAGCAGCGAAGCAAGTGGGGCCAACGTCCTGACTTTC,CASSEASGANVLTF
TRBJ2-5,TRBD2,NA,TRBV9,TGTGCCAGCAGCGAGCGACTAGCGGGGACCCAAGAGACCCAGTACTTC,CASSERLAGTQETQYF
TRBJ2-5,NA,NA,TRBV2,TGTGCCAGCACCACACAGGGCCCCCAAGAGACCCAGTACTTC,CASTTQGPQETQYF
TRBJ1-6,TRBD1,few,TRBV12-5,TGTGCTAGTGGCCGGGACAGAGATTCACCCCTCCACTTT,CASGRDRDSPLHF
TRBJ1-3,TRBD1,few,TRBV30,TGTGCCTGGGACAGGGGCTCTGGAAACACCATATATTTT,CAWDRGSGNTIYF
TRBJ1-4,NA,NA,TRBV4-3,TGCGCCAGCAGCCACCTAGGGAAAAGGAATGAAAAACTGTTTTTT,CASSHLGKRNEKLFF
TRBJ2-7,NA,few,TRBV30,TGTGCCTGGGGAACGAGCCACGAGCAGTACTTC,CAWGTSHEQYF
TRBJ2-7,TRBD2,NA,TRBV5-1,TGCGCCAGCAGCTTGGCCGGGATAGCGGGAGGTGGTGAGCAGTACTTC,CASSLAGIAGGGEQYF
TRBJ1-2,NA,NA,TRBV6-1,TGTGCCAGCAGTGAAGCGGTGCTTAGTAACTATGGCTACACCTTC,CASSEAVLSNYGYTF
TRBJ1-5,TRBD1,NA,TRBV2,TGTGCCAGCAGTGAAGCCAGGGGGCGTTTGAGCAATCAGCCCCAGCATTTT,CASSEARGRLSNQPQHF
TRBJ2-2,NA,NA,TRBV29-1,TGCAGCGTTGAAAGCCAGTACACCGGGGAGCTGTTTTTT,CSVESQYTGELFF
TRBJ2-7,NA,NA,TRBV18,TGTGCCAGCTCCTCTCCCCACGAGCAGTACTTC,CASSSPHEQYF
TRBJ2-3,NA,few,TRBV5-1,TGCGCCAGCAGCGAGCAGGTCGCTACGCAGTATTTT,CASSEQVATQYF
TRBJ2-1,TRBD2,few,TRBV12-5,TGTGCTAGTGGGGCGACTAGCGGCAATGAGCAGTTCTTC,CASGATSGNEQFF
TRBJ2-3,NA,NA,TRBV6-6,TGTGCCAGCAGTTCCGGAGATACGCAGTATTTT,CASSSGDTQYF
TRBJ2-7,NA,few,TRBV30,TGTGCCTGGAGTAGGTCGGGCTACGAGCAGTACTTC,CAWSRSGYEQYF
TRBJ1-2,NA,NA,TRBV7-8,TGTGCCAGCAGCTTATCGAACAGGGCCCATGGCTACACCTTC,CASSLSNRAHGYTF
TRBJ2-3,NA,many,TRBV2,TGTGCCAGCAGTGTTCCGGGCACAGATACGCAGTATTTT,CASSVPGTDTQYF
TRBJ2-5,NA,few,TRBV5-1,TGCGCCAGCAGCCTGGATCAACTACAAGAGACCCAGTACTTC,CASSLDQLQETQYF
TRBJ1-1,NA,NA,TRBV9,TGTGCCAGCAGCCCAGGCGGAGGGAACACTGAAGCTTTCTTT,CASSPGGGNTEAFF
TRBJ2-3,TRBD1,NA,TRBV30,TGTGCCTGGGGACAGGGAACAGATACGCAGTATTTT,CAWGQGTDTQYF
TRBJ2-5,NA,few,TRBV7-2,TGTGCCAGCAGCTCCCCAGGGCTAGCTGGGGAGACCCAGTACTTC,CASSSPGLAGETQYF
TRBJ2-7,NA,NA,TRBV7-2,TGTGCCAGCAGCTTAGCGCGAGGATACGAGCAGTACTTC,CASSLARGYEQYF
TRBJ2-6,TRBD2,few,TRBV5-1,TGCGCCAGCAGCTTCGAGGGGAGGGCTGGGGCCAACGTCCTGACTTTC,CASSFEGRAGANVLTF
TRBJ2-1,TRBD2,NA,TRBV11-3,TGTGCCAGCAGCTTTGGGACTAGCGGTGAGCAGTTCTTC,CASSFGTSGEQFF
TRBJ2-5,TRBD1,NA,TRBV10-3,TGTGCCAGCTCAGTCGGGACAGGTCAAGAGACCCAGTACTTC,CASSVGTGQETQYF
TRBJ2-7,NA,few,TRBV14,TGTGCCAGCAGCCGGGAGCACTACTCCTACGAGCAGTACTTC,CASSREHYSYEQYF
TRBJ2-5,NA,NA,TRBV18,TGTGCCAGCTCACGGGACTTTCAAGAGACCCAGTACTTC,CASSRDFQETQYF
TRBJ2-5,TRBD1,NA,TRBV6-5,TGTGCCAGCAGTTTAACTCCCAGGGGGATCCAAGAGACCCAGTACTTC,CASSLTPRGIQETQYF
TRBJ2-2,NA,few,TRBV29-1,TGCAGCGTTGTCGGTTGGGAGGGGGTCGCGAACACCGGGGAGCTGTTTTTT,CSVVGWEGVANTGELFF
TRBJ1-1,NA,few,TRBV2,TGTGCCAGCAACACACAGGGTTATAAGAACACTGAAGCTTTCTTT,CASNTQGYKNTEAFF
TRBJ2-3,NA,NA,TRBV5-1,TGCGCCAGCAGCTTGGTAACAGATACGCAGTATTTT,CASSLVTDTQYF
TRBJ1-1,NA,few,TRBV7-2,TGTGCCAGCAGCTCCCCGGGGAACCCTAACATGAACACTGAAGCTTTCTTT,CASSSPGNPNMNTEAFF
TRBJ2-7,TRBD1,NA,TRBV10-3,TGTGCCATCCGGGGAGCGGGACAGGGGGCAGGGGAGCAGTACTTC,CAIRGAGQGAGEQYF
TRBJ1-2,NA,NA,TRBV5-4,TGTGCCAGCAGCGGCCGGCAGGGATCGGGAAGCTATGGCTACACCTTC,CASSGRQGSGSYGYTF
TRBJ2-5,TRBD2,few,TRBV30,TGTGCCTGGACCCAGGGAGGGGGACTAGCGGAGACCCAGTACTTC,CAWTQGGGLAETQYF
TRBJ2-1,NA,few,TRBV5-5,TGTGCCAGTAACTATGCAGGAGGATCATTCTTC,CASNYAGGSFF
TRBJ1-1,NA,few,TRBV6-5,TGTGCCAGCAGGACAGCCACGGGCACTGAAGCTTTCTTT,CASRTATGTEAFF
TRBJ2-5,TRBD1,few,TRBV18,TGTGCCAGCTCACCAAGACAGGGGCAAGAGACCCAGTACTTC,CASSPRQGQETQYF
TRBJ2-1,TRBD1,few,TRBV6-5,TGTGCCAGCAGTTACTTGGACAGGGGCGGGGAGCAGTTCTTC,CASSYLDRGGEQFF
TRBJ2-4,NA,NA,TRBV30,TGTGCCTGGAGTGTTAGTGGGGGAAACATTCAGTACTTC,CAWSVSGGNIQYF
TRBJ2-7,NA,NA,TRBV28,TGTGCCAGCAGTCCTGGACCATTGAGGGCCTACGAGCAGTACTTC,CASSPGPLRAYEQYF
TRBJ2-2,NA,few,TRBV6-6,TGTGCCAGCAGTAATACCGGGGAGCTGTTTTTT,CASSNTGELFF
TRBJ1-4,NA,NA,TRBV18,TGTGCCAGCTCACAAGGAAGTAATGAAAAACTGTTTTTT,CASSQGSNEKLFF